What follows are 22 T cell receptor beta chains derived from one specimen sequenced in a study of technical replicates of blood from several donors. Using immunoSEQ multiplex PCR, the repertoire was profiled, and TCRdb retains in-frame clones only, with some absent. Of approximately 70,000 clones in the sample, under 98% were seen once. Sample: T cells isolated from PBMCs. The receptors stem from a human donor in good health.

V gene TRBV30 combines with J gene TRBJ1-5; D gene uncertain. This CDR3 region has 13 residues. Germline CDR1 and CDR2: GTSNPN and SVGIG (reference sequence). Trimming left V 2 bases short and J 1 base short, with 6 bases between. The CDR3 loop reads CAWSSESNQPQHF. The DNA for the CDR3 is TGTGCCTGGAGTAGCGAGAGCAATCAGCCCCAGCATTTT.

The V gene is TRBV5-1, the J gene TRBJ2-7; 10 bases align to TRBD2. The CDR3 has 15 amino acids. The J segment lost 4 bases and the V segment lost 0 bases, leaving 4 bases of the junction unmatched. Germline-derived CDR1 and CDR2 are SGHRS and YFSETQ. DNA of the CDR3: TGCGCCAGCAGCTTGGCTAGCGGGAGTTTTTACGAGCAGTACTTC. It codes for CASSLASGSFYEQYF. Together with reference TRBV5-1 and TRBJ2-7, the CDR3 gives the full variable domain: KAGVTQTPRYLIKTRGQQVTLSCSPISGHRSVSWYQQTPGQGLQFLFEYFSETQRNKGNFPGRFSGRQFSNSRSEMNVSTLELGDSALYLCASSLASGSFYEQYFGPGTRLTVT.

V and J are TRBV28 and TRBJ2-7; 8 positions agree with TRBD1. CDR1 and CDR2 (germline): MDHEN, SYDVKM. V was clipped by 3 bases and J by 3 bases; unmatched bases: 7. CDR3 size: 15 residues. The CDR3 protein is CASSFPGQGSYEQYF. Here the CDR3 DNA reads TGTGCCAGCAGTTTCCCCGGACAGGGTAGCTACGAGCAGTACTTC.

The gene calls are TRBV7-2 and TRBJ2-7; D is perhaps TRBD1 (6 bases). Germline-derived CDR1 and CDR2 are SGHTA and FQGNSA. The length of the CDR3 is 14 residues. V lost 6 bases and J lost 6, with 18 bases in between. The CDR3 loop is CASRPDRPVGEQYF. The CDR3 region has the DNA TGTGCCAGCAGACCTGACAGGCCAGTAGGCGAGCAGTACTTC. The variable domain in full, with the rest retrieved from reference TRBV7-2 and TRBJ2-7, is GAGVSQSPSNKVTEKGKDVELRCDPISGHTALYWYRQSLGQGLEFLIYFQGNSAPDKSGLPSDRFSAERTGGSVSTLTIQRTQQEDSAVYLCASRPDRPVGEQYFGPGTRLTVT.

V is TRBV14 and J is TRBJ1-1; 7 bases match TRBD1. This CDR3 has 16 amino acids. Germline CDR1 reads SGHDN; CDR2 reads FVKESK. Unmatched junction bases numbered 9, after V lost 5 bases and J lost 0 bases. As DNA, the CDR3 is TGTGCCAGCAGCGGGGGGACAGTCTTCATGAACACTGAAGCTTTCTTT. Amino acid sequence: CASSGGTVFMNTEAFF.

In its sample, this clone was seen a few times. V and J are TRBV6-5 and TRBJ2-5; D unclear. This CDR3 is built from 14 residues. Trimming took off 7 bases at V and 0 bases at J, with 12 bases between the two ends. In germline, CDR1 is MNHEY, CDR2 SVGAGI. The chain's CDR3 is CASNADLYQETQYF. The CDR3 bases are TGTGCCAGCAACGCGGATTTGTACCAAGAGACCCAGTACTTC.

Only one count was recorded for this clone. V is TRBV27 and J is TRBJ1-5; a possible D gene is TRBD1 (6 bases). The CDR3 has 17 residues. Trimming took off 6 bases at V and 3 bases at J, with 21 bases between the two ends. Germline V CDR1 and CDR2: MNHEY, SMNVEV (reference sequence). The CDR3 coding sequence is TGTGCCAGCAGCTCACACTCCATCGACAGGACCAATCAGCCCCAGCATTTT. The encoded protein is CASSSHSIDRTNQPQHF.

This chain connects TRBV4-2 to TRBJ2-1, with D possibly TRBD2 on 6 matching bases. The germline V gene has CDR1 LGHNA and CDR2 YNFKEQ. CDR3 length: 13 amino acids. V dropped 0 bases and J dropped 14 bases, with 14 bases sitting between them. The CDR3 DNA is TGTGCCAGCAGCCAAGATTGGGGGGTTGGGGAGTTCTTC. Its protein is CASSQDWGVGEFF.

The V and J genes are TRBV25-1 and TRBJ1-1; 8 bases align to TRBD1. The CDR3 totals 14 residues. The junction had 2 bases not matched to a gene; V was cut back by 3 bases and J by 2 bases. The germline gives CDR1 MGHDK, CDR2 SYGVNS. In DNA form, the CDR3 reads TGTGCCAGCAGTGAGGACAGGGTAAACACTGAAGCTTTCTTT. Translated, it gives CASSEDRVNTEAFF.

The chain uses TRBV11-3 and TRBJ2-7; weak D call: TRBD1 (6 bases). The CDR3 contains 13 residues. CDR1 is SGHNT and CDR2 is YENEEA in the germline V gene. Trimming removed 5 bases from V and 1 base from J, with 9 bases in between. CDR3 DNA: TGTGCCAGCAGCGTGACAGGTTCCTACGAGCAGTACTTC. Its translation is CASSVTGSYEQYF.

This chain connects TRBV4-3 to TRBJ1-2; TRBD1 aligns across 10 bases. This CDR3 is built from 15 residues. Unmatched junction bases numbered 7, after V lost 1 base and J lost 8 bases. Germline V gene sequence: CDR1 LGHNA, CDR2 YSLEER. The CDR3 sequence: CASSQVTGQGSGYTF. The CDR3 nucleotides read TGCGCCAGCAGCCAAGTGACGGGACAGGGGAGCGGCTACACCTTC.

J is TRBJ1-1 and V is TRBV5-4; D call uncertain. Germline CDR1 reads SGHNT; CDR2 reads YYREEE (reference sequence). The CDR3 runs 15 residues. V was trimmed by 1 base and J by 0 bases, leaving 10 bases between them. The CDR3 sequence is CASSLKREVNTEAFF. The CDR3, as DNA: TGTGCCAGCAGCTTGAAGCGGGAAGTGAACACTGAAGCTTTCTTT. Full variable domain (remainder filled in from reference TRBV5-4 and TRBJ1-1): ETGVTQSPTHLIKTRGQQVTLRCSSQSGHNTVSWYQQALGQGPQFIFQYYREEENGRGNFPPRFSGLQFPNYSSELNVNALELDDSALYLCASSLKREVNTEAFFGQGTRLTVV.

This clone showed up just once. The chain employs TRBV6-1 and TRBJ1-1; 10 bases match TRBD1. This CDR3 has 17 amino acids. V lost 2 bases and J lost 5; bases outside the gene matches: 11. The V gene's germline CDR1 is MNHNS and CDR2 SASEGT. As DNA, the CDR3 is TGTGCCAGCAGTGAAACGTTATTTGGGACAGGGGTTACTGAAGCTTTCTTT. It encodes CASSETLFGTGVTEAFF.

The rearrangement uses TRBV28 and TRBJ1-5; 7 bases match TRBD1. The CDR3 is 15 amino acids. The germline V gene has CDR1 MDHEN and CDR2 SYDVKM. V shed 2 bases, J shed 2 bases, and the junction held 3 bases outside the gene matches. CDR3 sequence reads: CASSLRDSGNQPQHF. For the CDR3, the DNA is TGTGCCAGCAGTTTACGGGACAGCGGCAATCAGCCCCAGCATTTT.

The chain has TRBV9 and TRBJ2-2, with 9 bases fitting TRBD1. The germline V gene has CDR1 SGDLS and CDR2 YYNGEE. The CDR3 is made up of 16 amino acids. V lost 1 base, J lost 3 bases, and 4 bases stayed unmatched. The DNA of the CDR3 is TGTGCCAGCAGCGTAACAGGGGGCGCGGACACCGGGGAGCTGTTTTTT. Encoded protein: CASSVTGGADTGELFF.

The genes are TRBV4-1 and TRBJ2-7; 9 bases agree with TRBD2. The CDR3 is made up of 15 amino acids. V trimming: 5 bases; J trimming: 3 bases; junction bases outside the gene matches: 8. Germline V CDR1 and CDR2: MGHRA, YSYEKL. CDR3 nucleotide sequence: TGCGCCAGCAGCTCACCGGGACTAGCTTACTACGAGCAGTACTTC. The encoded protein is CASSSPGLAYYEQYF.

The V and J genes are TRBV7-2 and TRBJ1-1; 8 bases match TRBD1. V was clipped by 4 bases and J by 11 bases; unmatched bases: 3. The CDR3 sequence is 11 residues long. The germline gives CDR1 SGHTA, CDR2 FQGNSA. CDR3 DNA sequence: TGTGCCAGCAGCTCAGACAGGGGTGCTTTCTTT. Amino acids: CASSSDRGAFF.

The rearrangement joins TRBV10-2 to TRBJ2-7, with TRBD2 as a possible D gene (5 bases). V lost 6 bases, J lost 0 bases, and 12 bases lay in between. The germline V gene has CDR1 WSHSY and CDR2 SAAADI. The CDR3 loop spans 14 amino acids. The CDR3 nucleotides read TGCGCCAGCAGGCTGGGGAGTAGCTCCTACGAGCAGTACTTC. It specifies CASRLGSSSYEQYF.

This clone came up once. V is TRBV19 and J is TRBJ2-7, with 11 bases lining up with TRBD2. Trimming removed 3 bases from V and 2 bases from J; junction bases left unmatched: 3. The CDR3 covers 15 residues. Germline values: CDR1 LNHDA, CDR2 SQIVND (reference sequence). CDR3 region: CASSMGLAETYEQYF. As DNA, the CDR3 is TGTGCCAGTAGTATGGGACTAGCGGAAACCTACGAGCAGTACTTC.

The chain joins TRBV5-1 to TRBJ2-1; tentative D call: TRBD2 (6 bases). V lost 4 bases and J 4 bases, leaving 18 bases between the germline ends. From germline, CDR1 is SGHRS and CDR2 YFSETQ. The CDR3 runs to 16 residues. In nucleotides, the CDR3 is TGCGCCAGCAGCCCGGCTGGCGGGATTAGATACAATGAGCAGTTCTTC. It specifies CASSPAGGIRYNEQFF.

With respect to this clone: Germline is not matched at one junction end, which may reflect a read error. This sequence joins TRBV2 and TRBJ1-2; D unclear. Germline V lookup: CDR1 SNHLY, CDR2 FYNNEI. This CDR3 comprises 13 residues. DNA of the CDR3: TGTGCCAGCAGGGAAGACACAACCTATGGCTACACCTTC. Translated, it gives CASREDTTYGYTF.

The chain couples TRBV9 to TRBJ1-2; D is undetermined. The CDR3 length is 13 residues. The germline V and J ends were trimmed by 2 bases and 5 bases, with 10 bases remaining between them. CDR1 SGDLS and CDR2 YYNGEE come from the germline V gene. This chain's CDR3 is CASSVTGWYGYTF. The CDR3 coding sequence is TGTGCCAGCAGCGTGACGGGTTGGTATGGCTACACCTTC. The variable domain in full, completed from reference TRBV9 and TRBJ1-2, reads DSGVTQTPKHLITATGQRVTLRCSPRSGDLSVYWYQQSLDQGLQFLIQYYNGEERAKGNILERFSAQQFPDLHSELNLSSLELGDSALYFCASSVTGWYGYTFGSGTRLTVV.